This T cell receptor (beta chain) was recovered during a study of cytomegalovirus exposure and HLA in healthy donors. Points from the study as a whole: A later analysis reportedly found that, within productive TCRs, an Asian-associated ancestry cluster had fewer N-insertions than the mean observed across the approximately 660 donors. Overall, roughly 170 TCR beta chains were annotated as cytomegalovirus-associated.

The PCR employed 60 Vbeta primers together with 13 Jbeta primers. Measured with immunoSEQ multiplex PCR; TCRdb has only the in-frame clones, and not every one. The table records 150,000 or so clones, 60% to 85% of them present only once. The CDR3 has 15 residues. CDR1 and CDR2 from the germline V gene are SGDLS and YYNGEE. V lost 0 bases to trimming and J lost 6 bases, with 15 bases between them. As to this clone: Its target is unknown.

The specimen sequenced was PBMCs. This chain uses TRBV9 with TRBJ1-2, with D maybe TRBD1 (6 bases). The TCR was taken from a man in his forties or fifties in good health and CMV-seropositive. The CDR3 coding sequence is TGTGCCAGCAGCGTAGTGGGGCAGGGGCGCGATGGCTACACCTTC. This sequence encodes CASSVVGQGRDGYTF.